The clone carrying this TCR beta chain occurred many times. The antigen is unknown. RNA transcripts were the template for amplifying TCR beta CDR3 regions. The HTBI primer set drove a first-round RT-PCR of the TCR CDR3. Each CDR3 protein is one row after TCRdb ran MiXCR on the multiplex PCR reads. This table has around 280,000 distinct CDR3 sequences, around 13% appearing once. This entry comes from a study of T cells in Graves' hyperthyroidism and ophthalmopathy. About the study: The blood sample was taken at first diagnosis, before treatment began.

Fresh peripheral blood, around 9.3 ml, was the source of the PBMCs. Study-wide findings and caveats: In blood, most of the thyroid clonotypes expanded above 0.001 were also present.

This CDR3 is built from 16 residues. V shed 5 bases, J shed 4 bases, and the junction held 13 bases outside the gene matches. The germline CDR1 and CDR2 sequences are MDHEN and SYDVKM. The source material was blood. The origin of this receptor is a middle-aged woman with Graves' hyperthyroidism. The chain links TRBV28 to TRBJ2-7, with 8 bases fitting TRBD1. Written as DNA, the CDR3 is TGTGCCAGCAGTCCCGCGGTAGGACAGGGTGGGTACGAGCAGTACTTC. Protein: CASSPAVGQGGYEQYF.